This TCR beta chain comes out of a study of type 1 and type 2 diabetes patients. Study information: Sequencing for the whole study yielded more than 15 million paired-end reads. Study-level points and caveats: In CD4+ and CD8+ T cells, type 2 diabetes diversity exceeded type 1. V and J gene usage correlated at about 0.97 between type 2 diabetes and control samples.

The CDR3 runs to 19 residues. Germline lookup yields CDR1 SGDLS and CDR2 YYNGEE. V shed 0 bases, J shed 7 bases, and the junction held 21 bases outside the gene matches. Peripheral blood, around 10 milliliters per participant, was collected. Amplification started from genomic DNA. The TCR beta CDR3 region was amplified using 30 forward and 13 reverse primers. TCRdb reprocessed the multiplex PCR reads via MiXCR and lists one record per CDR3 protein. This sample yields fewer than 300,000 distinct CDR3 sequences, of which roughly 44% are seen a single time; roughly an eighth belongs to the top ten. About this clonotype: Antigen unknown.

The source of this sequence is a man in his late teens or twenties with type 2 diabetes. The specimen was peripheral blood mononuclear cells (PBMCs). The J gene is TRBJ1-1, the V gene TRBV9, with 7 bases aligning to TRBD1. As DNA, the CDR3 is TGTGCCAGCAGCGTAGTTCTCAGACAGGGATCAGGTGGGTATGGTGAAGCTTTCTTT. Encoded protein: CASSVVLRQGSGGYGEAFF. Together with reference TRBV9 and TRBJ1-1, the CDR3 gives the full variable domain: DSGVTQTPKHLITATGQRVTLRCSPRSGDLSVYWYQQSLDQGLQFLIQYYNGEERAKGNILERFSAQQFPDLHSELNLSSLELGDSALYFCASSVVLRQGSGGYGEAFFGQGTRLTVV.